What follows are 19 T cell receptor beta chains derived from one specimen sequenced in a study of blood T cell repertoires in COVID-19. The repertoire was sequenced with immunoSEQ multiplex PCR; TCRdb's copy has only in-frame clones and lacks some. This table holds roughly 73,000 clones, around 83% found once. Sequenced material: peripheral blood. The receptors shown here come from a man aged 70 or older with active COVID-19.

The rearrangement joins TRBV7-2 to TRBJ2-1, with 12 bases identical to TRBD2. Losses at the gene ends were 5 bases for V and 9 bases for J; bases not matched to a gene: 5. The CDR3 has 14 residues. Germline V CDR1 and CDR2: SGHTA, FQGNSA. The CDR3 region is CASSPASGRGEQFF. Written as DNA, the CDR3 is TGTGCCAGCAGCCCAGCTAGCGGGAGGGGTGAGCAGTTCTTC.

The chain combines TRBV18 with TRBJ1-2; D remains unclear. V was cut by 3 bases and J by 7 bases, with 15 bases left in between. Germline V gene data show CDR1 as KGHSH and CDR2 as LQKENI. This CDR3 is 14 amino acids long. For the CDR3, the DNA is TGTGCCAGCTCACCCGACCCCGGCGAGGGTGGCTACACCTTC. This sequence encodes CASSPDPGEGGYTF.

The V call is TRBV9, the J call TRBJ2-7, with D maybe TRBD1 (5 bases). Germline CDR1 reads SGDLS; CDR2 reads YYNGEE. The CDR3 is 15 amino acids. With 0 bases removed from V and 4 bases from J, the gap between germline ends came to 14 bases. CDR3 sequence (DNA): TGTGCCAGCAGCGTAGGGTGGCAGGGCTGGTACGAGCAGTACTTC. Its protein product is CASSVGWQGWYEQYF. The complete variable domain, with remaining parts taken from reference TRBV9 and TRBJ2-7, reads DSGVTQTPKHLITATGQRVTLRCSPRSGDLSVYWYQQSLDQGLQFLIQYYNGEERAKGNILERFSAQQFPDLHSELNLSSLELGDSALYFCASSVGWQGWYEQYFGPGTRLTVT.

The chain employs TRBV18 and TRBJ2-1, with 10 nucleotides matching TRBD2. The germline V gene encodes CDR1 KGHSH and CDR2 LQKENI. The CDR3 runs to 14 residues. Germline trimming cut 8 bases from V and 5 bases from J; bases unmatched to any gene: 6. The CDR3 is CASKAGTSDNEQFF. The CDR3 DNA is TGTGCCAGCAAGGCGGGGACTAGCGACAATGAGCAGTTCTTC.

This chain uses TRBV6-4 with TRBJ2-1; 7 bases align to TRBD2. The CDR3 is 13 residues long. The germline V gene has CDR1 MRHNA and CDR2 SNTAGT. Trimming at V came to 8 bases and at J to 5 bases, leaving 6 bases not matched to a gene. CDR3 nucleotide sequence: TGTGCCAGCGGGGGGGGACCTAACAATGAGCAGTTCTTC. This gives the protein CASGGGPNNEQFF.

The genes are TRBV6-6 and TRBJ1-2; D call uncertain. Trimming left V 5 bases short and J 4 bases short, with 5 bases between. Germline V gene data show CDR1 as MNHNY and CDR2 as SVGAGI (reference sequence). The CDR3 runs to 11 residues. CDR3 region: CASSRSYGYTF. The CDR3 DNA is TGTGCCAGCAGTCGTAGCTATGGCTACACCTTC.

This clone occurred a few times. The chain has TRBV5-1 and TRBJ1-1, with a tentative D call TRBD1 (5 bases). Trimming took 6 bases from V and 12 from J, leaving 21 bases between them. Per germline, CDR1 SGHRS and CDR2 YFSETQ. The CDR3 extends over 13 amino acids. The CDR3 bases are TGCGCCAGCACCCTACGCGGGGGGGAGTTGACTTTCTTT. Encoded protein: CASTLRGGELTFF.

The chain combines TRBV18 with TRBJ2-7, with 8 positions matching TRBD2. After removal of 6 bases from V and 3 bases from J, the junction contained 7 bases not matched to a gene. The CDR3 extends over 14 amino acids. CDR1 is KGHSH, CDR2 LQKENI, per germline. CDR3 region: CASSASGGNYEQYF. The DNA for the CDR3 is TGTGCCAGCTCCGCCTCGGGGGGGAACTACGAGCAGTACTTC.

The chain combines TRBV5-4 with TRBJ2-5; D gene uncertain. Trimming left V 4 bases short and J 3 bases short, with 13 bases between. The CDR3 is 14 amino acids. Germline loops: CDR1 SGHNT, CDR2 YYREEE (reference sequence). As DNA, the CDR3 is TGTGCCAGCAGCCCCCACCCAGTAAAAGAGACCCAGTACTTC. Amino acids: CASSPHPVKETQYF.

The V call is TRBV28, the J call TRBJ2-2, with D possibly TRBD2 on 6 matching bases. Germline V gives CDR1 MDHEN, CDR2 SYDVKM. V lost 8 bases and J lost 0, with 13 bases in between. The CDR3 consists of 15 residues. In DNA, the CDR3 is TGTGCCAGCCATGGCGGGGCGGCGAACACCGGGGAGCTGTTTTTT. Translated: CASHGGAANTGELFF.

In this sample, this clone turned up a few times. This chain joins TRBV12-3 or TRBV12-4 and TRBJ1-2; D possibly corresponds to TRBD1 (5 bases). CDR3 size: 13 residues. Trimming pared 3 bases from V and 5 bases from J, leaving 10 bases between. CDR3 residues: CASSLGRNYGYTF. CDR3 sequence (DNA): TGTGCCAGCAGTTTGGGGCGGAATTATGGCTACACCTTC.

The chain employs TRBV6-2 or TRBV6-3 and TRBJ2-7, with TRBD1 matching over 10 bases. After removal of 4 bases from V and 6 bases from J, the junction contained 3 bases not matched to a gene. Germline CDR1 MNHEY, CDR2 SVGEGT. This CDR3 has 13 amino acids. Written as DNA, the CDR3 is TGTGCCAGCAGTTGGACAGGGGGGCTCGAGCAGTACTTC. This gives the protein CASSWTGGLEQYF.

V is TRBV7-9 and J is TRBJ2-1; D unresolved. Germline CDR1 is SEHNR and CDR2 is FQNEAQ (reference sequence). V lost 5 bases to trimming and J lost 0 bases, with 14 bases between them. CDR3 size: 16 residues. CDR3 nucleotides: TGTGCCAGCAGCCCGGAGACTCCTAGCTCCTACAATGAGCAGTTCTTC. Protein product: CASSPETPSSYNEQFF.

The chain employs TRBV11-3 and TRBJ2-5; a weak D match, TRBD2 (6 bases). This CDR3 has 16 amino acids. The V end was cut by 4 bases, the J end by 1 base, with 16 bases between. Germline CDR1 SGHNT, CDR2 YENEEA. CDR3 coding DNA: TGTGCCAGCAGCTCCCGGGAGTGGCAGATCCAAGAGACCCAGTACTTC. Translating it yields CASSSREWQIQETQYF.

The CDR3, as DNA: TGTGCCAGCAGCGATAACAGGGGGCTTAGGGAAAAACTGTTTTTT. Protein: CASSDNRGLREKLFF. The rearrangement uses TRBV3-1 (or the pseudogene TRBV3-2) and TRBJ1-4; 9 bases align to TRBD1. The CDR3 runs 15 residues. After removal of 5 bases from V and 8 bases from J, the junction contained 9 bases not matched to a gene. Germline V gives CDR1 LGHDT, CDR2 YNNKEL (reference sequence).

J is TRBJ2-1 and V is TRBV18; D may be TRBD2 (7 bases). The CDR3 extends over 13 amino acids. Germline V CDR1 and CDR2: KGHSH, LQKENI. V was cut by 3 bases and J by 6 bases, with 9 bases left in between. CDR3 bases: TGTGCCAGCTCACCCCGGGGGGCCAATGAGCAGTTCTTC. Translating gives CASSPRGANEQFF.

V gene TRBV6-2 or TRBV6-3 combines with J gene TRBJ2-3, with D maybe TRBD1 (6 bases). V was pared by 8 bases and J by 6 bases, with 12 bases between. Germline lookup yields CDR1 MNHEY and CDR2 SVGEGT. The CDR3 has 12 amino acids. The CDR3 region is CASGLRGDTQYF. The CDR3 DNA is TGTGCCAGCGGCCTGAGGGGGGATACGCAGTATTTT.

The chain carries TRBV28 and TRBJ2-1; TRBD2 might be the D (5 bases). Germline CDR1 MDHEN, CDR2 SYDVKM. The CDR3 spans 14 residues. V was shortened by 7 bases and J by 8 bases, with 18 bases between the two germline ends. The CDR3: CASTPGSTMDEQFF. The CDR3 region has the DNA TGTGCCAGCACCCCGGGAAGTACAATGGATGAGCAGTTCTTC. The full variable domain, completed using reference TRBV28 and TRBJ2-1, is DVKVTQSSRYLVKRTGEKVFLECVQDMDHENMFWYRQDPGLGLRLIYFSYDVKMKEKGDIPEGYSVSREKKERFSLILESASTNQTSMYLCASTPGSTMDEQFFGPGTRLTVL.

The chain links TRBV19 to TRBJ2-3; possibly TRBD2 for D (6 bases). In germline, CDR1 is LNHDA, CDR2 SQIVND (reference sequence). The V and J ends lost 2 bases and 6 bases respectively, with 15 bases between them. This CDR3 is built from 15 residues. The chain's CDR3 is CASSIRGLEVDTQYF. The DNA of the CDR3 is TGTGCCAGTAGTATACGGGGACTGGAAGTCGATACGCAGTATTTT.